These T cell receptor beta chains were read from a single sample in a study of regulatory T cells in long-lasting Graves disease. TCRdb analysed the multiplex PCR reads with MiXCR anew, one entry per CDR3 protein. Of 400,000 to 550,000 distinct CDR3 sequences in the sample, about a sixth were seen once. These data were likewise used in another study, on T cells in Graves' hyperthyroidism and ophthalmopathy.

The input for sequencing was peripheral blood mononuclear cells (PBMCs), taken at new diagnosis, from a patient treated with antithyroid drugs. The receptors shown here come from a woman aged 18-29 years with Graves disease. The CDR3 runs from the conserved cysteine through the conserved F or W. The D gene is left open where the match is weak. For some rows the clone size is stated as once, few or many, or as a class when expanded; others skip it.

j_gene: TRBJ2-5
d_gene: TRBD2
abundance: few
v_gene: TRBV9
CDR3aa: CASSVGLLAGGGETQYF
CDR3nt: TGTGCCAGCAGCGTAGGATTACTAGCGGGAGGTGGAGAGACCCAGTACTTC

j_gene: TRBJ2-1
d_gene: TRBD2
abundance: few
v_gene: TRBV11-2
CDR3aa: CASSQELAGGWDEQFF
CDR3nt: TGCGCCAGCAGCCAAGAACTAGCGGGAGGTTGGGATGAGCAGTTCTTC

j_gene: TRBJ2-1
d_gene: .
abundance: few
v_gene: TRBV9
CDR3aa: CASSVERSTNSYNEQFF
CDR3nt: TGTGCCAGCAGCGTAGAGAGGTCGACTAACAGCTACAATGAGCAGTTCTTC

j_gene: TRBJ2-7
d_gene: TRBD2
abundance: .
v_gene: TRBV5-4
CDR3aa: CASSFTGLAGGQYF
CDR3nt: TGTGCCAGCAGCTTTACGGGACTAGCGGGAGGGCAGTACTTC

j_gene: TRBJ2-7
d_gene: .
abundance: .
v_gene: TRBV6-2/TRBV6-3
CDR3aa: CASSYSWPIPWGEQYF
CDR3nt: TGTGCCAGCAGTTACTCTTGGCCCATCCCTTGGGGAGAGCAGTACTTC

j_gene: TRBJ1-1
d_gene: .
abundance: few
v_gene: TRBV19
CDR3aa: CASSSGVSNTEAFF
CDR3nt: TGTGCCAGTAGCTCAGGGGTTTCGAACACTGAAGCTTTCTTT

j_gene: TRBJ1-1
d_gene: .
abundance: few
v_gene: TRBV6-2/TRBV6-3
CDR3aa: CASYGGVEAFF
CDR3nt: TGTGCCAGCTACGGGGGGGTTGAAGCTTTCTTT

j_gene: TRBJ2-1
d_gene: .
abundance: .
v_gene: TRBV19
CDR3aa: CASTLGSSYNEQFF
CDR3nt: TGTGCCAGTACACTAGGCAGCTCCTACAATGAGCAGTTCTTC

j_gene: TRBJ1-6
d_gene: .
abundance: few
v_gene: TRBV28
CDR3aa: CASSPRGGGNSPLHF
CDR3nt: TGTGCCAGCAGCCCGCGGGGGGGAGGGAATTCACCCCTCCACTTT

j_gene: TRBJ2-7
d_gene: TRBD2
abundance: many
v_gene: TRBV5-1
CDR3aa: CASSLSGLAGASSEQYF
CDR3nt: TGCGCCAGCAGCTTGTCAGGACTAGCGGGAGCATCGTCCGAGCAGTACTTC

j_gene: TRBJ1-1
d_gene: .
abundance: many
v_gene: TRBV18
CDR3aa: CASSAPTGQNAEAFF
CDR3nt: TGTGCCAGCTCAGCCCCTACAGGTCAGAACGCTGAAGCTTTCTTT

j_gene: TRBJ2-3
d_gene: .
abundance: few
v_gene: TRBV6-2/TRBV6-3
CDR3aa: CASRKMGTDTQYF
CDR3nt: TGTGCCAGCAGAAAGATGGGAACAGATACGCAGTATTTT

j_gene: TRBJ2-1
d_gene: .
abundance: many
v_gene: TRBV29-1
CDR3aa: CSVEVASLSANEQFF
CDR3nt: TGCAGCGTTGAAGTTGCTAGTTTGTCGGCTAATGAGCAGTTCTTC

j_gene: TRBJ2-1
d_gene: TRBD1
abundance: many
v_gene: TRBV12-3/TRBV12-4
CDR3aa: CASIGTGWNNEQFF
CDR3nt: TGTGCCAGCATCGGGACAGGGTGGAATAATGAGCAGTTCTTC